The entry below gives a single T cell receptor (beta chain) sequence along with its context. The sample originates from a study of cytomegalovirus exposure and HLA in healthy donors. This table comes from immunoSEQ multiplex PCR, and its TCRdb copy is limited to in-frame clones, with some not included. Among roughly 70,000 clones listed, 85% to 95% were seen once. Germline V lookup: CDR1 MNHEY, CDR2 SVGAGI. V gave up 0 bases and J gave up 7 bases, with 12 bases separating them. This CDR3 comprises 14 residues. The chain links TRBV6-5 to TRBJ1-1, with no clear D. This receptor was taken from a man younger than 35 in good health and CMV-seronegative. What was sequenced was PBMCs. The CDR3 spells CASSYSQRGGEAFF. Here the CDR3 DNA reads TGTGCCAGCAGTTACTCGCAGCGGGGAGGTGAAGCTTTCTTT.